The rows below give T cell receptor beta chains drawn from one sample of a study of OX40 agonist ivuxolimab in advanced cancers. TCRdb's copy holds only in-frame clones and misses some; the assay was immunoSEQ multiplex PCR. Altogether roughly 49,000 clones are present, around 81% being singletons, with the ten largest covering about 3.1%. This specimen consisted of CD4+ or CD8+ T cells sorted from blood, obtained in a trial of the OX40 agonist ivuxolimab. These receptors all stem from an adult with an advanced solid tumor such as melanoma, head and neck, liver or kidney cancer. The CDR3 runs from the conserved cysteine through the conserved F or W. The D gene is left open where the match is weak. Clone size is shown for a subset of rows, as once, few, many or a class of expanded clone.

v_call	j_call	cdr3_length	clone_size	d_call	cdr3_nt	cdr3_aa
TRBV6-1	TRBJ2-5	12	NA	NA	TGTGCCAGCAGTGAACTCCAAGAGACCCAGTACTTC	CASSELQETQYF
TRBV9	TRBJ2-1	21	few	TRBD2	TGTGCCAGCAGCGTAGGGCGGGGGACTAGCGGGGAAGGAAGCTCCTACAATGAGCAGTTCTTC	CASSVGRGTSGEGSSYNEQFF
TRBV4-2	TRBJ2-5	15	NA	NA	TGTGCCAGCAGCGATAAACCGGGACCCCAAGAGACCCAGTACTTC	CASSDKPGPQETQYF
TRBV7-2	TRBJ2-7	18	NA	NA	TGTGCCAGCAGCCTATATTGGGGGTCGGGGGACCGACGCTACGAGCAGTACTTC	CASSLYWGSGDRRYEQYF
TRBV5-1	TRBJ2-7	12	NA	NA	TGCGCCAGCAGCTTGGGGCAGGGGGAGCAGTACTTC	CASSLGQGEQYF
TRBV5-4	TRBJ1-6	17	NA	NA	TGTGCCAGCAGCGACCTACGTGGCAGCTCCTATAATTCACCCCTCCACTTT	CASSDLRGSSYNSPLHF
TRBV10-3	TRBJ2-1	14	NA	NA	TGTGCCATCACAGACCGTGACGGTCGTGATGAGCAGTTCTTC	CAITDRDGRDEQFF
TRBV2	TRBJ1-5	13	NA	NA	TGTGCCAGCAGTGCCAGGCAAGATCAGCCCCAGCATTTT	CASSARQDQPQHF
TRBV2	TRBJ2-5	17	NA	NA	TGTGCCAGCAGTGGGGGGACCCGATCTATCAGCCAAGAGACCCAGTACTTC	CASSGGTRSISQETQYF
TRBV7-2	TRBJ2-3	13	NA	NA	TGTGCCAGCAGCGGCCTAAGCACAGATACGCAGTATTTT	CASSGLSTDTQYF
TRBV28	TRBJ1-1	16	NA	TRBD1	TGTGCCAGCAGTTTAAAAACGGGACAGGGGGCCACTGAAGCTTTCTTT	CASSLKTGQGATEAFF
TRBV5-1	TRBJ2-1	16	NA	TRBD2	TGCGCCAGCAGCTTTACTGCGGGGGGGCCAGCGGATGAGCAGTTCTTC	CASSFTAGGPADEQFF
TRBV7-5	TRBJ1-6	11	few	NA	TGTGCCAGACCTAAGAGGTCACCCCTCCACTTT	CARPKRSPLHF
TRBV7-2	TRBJ1-4	15	NA	NA	TGTGCCAGCAGCTCCGGACGGATTCTTAATGAAAAACTGTTTTTT	CASSSGRILNEKLFF
TRBV2	TRBJ2-7	15	NA	TRBD2	TGTGCCACCTCCGGGGGGGCTTCCCTAAGCTACGAGCAGTACTTC	CATSGGASLSYEQYF
TRBV11-2	TRBJ2-3	15	NA	NA	TGTGCCAGCAGCCCCGGCGGGGGCTTTACAGATACGCAGTATTTT	CASSPGGGFTDTQYF
TRBV4-2	TRBJ2-1	13	NA	NA	TGTGCCAGCAGCCAGGCCGGGGGGCATGAGCAGTTCTTC	CASSQAGGHEQFF
TRBV2	TRBJ1-4	15	NA	NA	TGTGCCAGCAGTGGGACGAGGGGCGGCAATGAAAAACTGTTTTTT	CASSGTRGGNEKLFF
TRBV5-3	TRBJ1-1	14	NA	NA	TGTGCCAGAAGACCCGTGGGCCTGAACACTGAAGCTTTCTTT	CARRPVGLNTEAFF
TRBV7-6	TRBJ2-1	15	NA	TRBD2	TGTGCCAGCAGCCCCTCTAGCGGGGGGGCCGGAGAGCAGTTCTTC	CASSPSSGGAGEQFF
TRBV6-5	TRBJ1-5	14	NA	NA	TGTGCCAGCAGTGCGGCTTATAGCAATCAGCCCCAGCATTTT	CASSAAYSNQPQHF
TRBV19	TRBJ2-2	17	once	TRBD1	TGTGCCAGTAGCAATCCCCCCGGGACAGGAGATACCGGGGAGCTGTTTTTT	CASSNPPGTGDTGELFF
TRBV7-2	TRBJ1-4	14	NA	TRBD1	TGTGCCAGCAGCCGGGACAGGGCGGGAGAAAAACTGTTTTTT	CASSRDRAGEKLFF
TRBV7-3	TRBJ2-3	15	NA	TRBD2	TGTGCCAGCAGGCGATCTAGCGGGGGGACAGATACGCAGTATTTT	CASRRSSGGTDTQYF
TRBV9	TRBJ2-1	15	NA	TRBD2	TGTGCCAGCAGCGTGGGCGGGGGCTCCTACAATGAGCAGTTCTTC	CASSVGGGSYNEQFF
TRBV5-6	TRBJ1-2	13	NA	TRBD1	TGTGCCAGCAGCCCGGACAGGGGATATGGCTACACCTTC	CASSPDRGYGYTF
TRBV6-5	TRBJ2-1	15	NA	TRBD1	TGTGCCAGCAGCCCAGATGACAGGGGGCAGGGTGAGCAGTTCTTC	CASSPDDRGQGEQFF
TRBV7-2	TRBJ1-2	13	NA	NA	TGTGCCAGCAGCTTACAGGGGCGAGGTGGCTACACCTTC	CASSLQGRGGYTF
TRBV2	TRBJ2-1	11	NA	NA	TGTGCCACATCCTTAAACAATGAGCAGTTCTTC	CATSLNNEQFF
TRBV7-2	TRBJ1-2	13	NA	NA	TGTGCCAGCAGTCCTGACAGGAACTATGGCTACACCTTC	CASSPDRNYGYTF
TRBV2	TRBJ2-2	15	NA	TRBD1	TGTGCCAGCAGTACGGACAGGACGAACACCGGGGAGCTGTTTTTT	CASSTDRTNTGELFF
TRBV4-2	TRBJ2-5	13	NA	NA	TGTGCCAGCAGCCAAGCTAGCACGGAGACCCAGTACTTC	CASSQASTETQYF
TRBV29-1	TRBJ2-7	12	few	NA	TGCAGCGTTGTCCCCTCCAGCTACGAGCAGTACTTC	CSVVPSSYEQYF
TRBV2	TRBJ2-1	15	NA	TRBD1	TGTGCCAGCAACCTCCGACAGGGTACCTACAATGAGCAGTTCTTC	CASNLRQGTYNEQFF
TRBV19	TRBJ1-5	17	NA	NA	TGTGCCAGTAGAACCTCGGGGTCATTGTGGGGCAATCAGCCCCAGCATTTT	CASRTSGSLWGNQPQHF
TRBV5-1	TRBJ1-6	15	NA	NA	TGCGCCAGCAGCTTGGTGGAGGGGGGGAATTCACCCCTCCACTTT	CASSLVEGGNSPLHF
TRBV11-1	TRBJ2-7	13	NA	TRBD1	TGTGCCAGCAGCTCCCGGACAGGCTACGAGCAGTACTTC	CASSSRTGYEQYF
TRBV5-1	TRBJ2-5	16	NA	NA	TGCGCCAGCAGCTTGGAAGGGCAGGGATCACAAGAGACCCAGTACTTC	CASSLEGQGSQETQYF
TRBV23-1	TRBJ1-5	14	NA	NA	TGCGCCAGCAGATCTTGGTCTTGCAATCAGCCCCAGCATTTT	CASRSWSCNQPQHF
TRBV19	TRBJ2-7	15	NA	NA	TGTGCCAGTAGTATCTCCCGGACAGCAACCTACGAGCAGTACTTC	CASSISRTATYEQYF
TRBV29-1	TRBJ1-4	14	NA	NA	TGCAGCGTTGACATATCCGCAACTAATGAAAAACTGTTTTTT	CSVDISATNEKLFF
TRBV6-5	TRBJ2-3	12	NA	NA	TGTGCCAGCAGTTACTCGGGTCATACGCAGTATTTT	CASSYSGHTQYF
TRBV5-1	TRBJ1-1	15	NA	NA	TGCGCCAGCAGCTTGGACTCGGGGGGGCGGACTGAAGCTTTCTTT	CASSLDSGGRTEAFF
TRBV7-8	TRBJ1-1	14	NA	NA	TGTGCCAGCAGCTTAGCCAGATTGAACACTGAAGCTTTCTTT	CASSLARLNTEAFF
TRBV5-1	TRBJ2-7	18	NA	NA	TGCGCCAGCAGCTTGGTGGGAACAGGGTTTCTGCCCTCAGGCGAGCAGTACTTC	CASSLVGTGFLPSGEQYF
TRBV7-3	TRBJ2-2	14	NA	NA	TGTGCCAGCAGCTTGGGAACGGGGACCGGGGAGCTGTTTTTT	CASSLGTGTGELFF
TRBV7-6	TRBJ2-7	13	NA	NA	TGTGCCAGCAGCGCCCGGGGATACTACGAGCAGTACTTC	CASSARGYYEQYF
TRBV7-3	TRBJ2-1	17	few	NA	TGTGCCAGCAGCTTAAGTTCACTAGCATTCTCGGGCAATGAGCAGTTCTTC	CASSLSSLAFSGNEQFF
TRBV6-1	TRBJ2-3	13	NA	TRBD1	TGTGCCAGTAGGACAGGGACCACAGATACGCAGTATTTT	CASRTGTTDTQYF
TRBV19	TRBJ1-5	13	NA	TRBD1	TGTGCCTGCGGACAGGGTCCCAATCAGCCCCAGCATTTT	CACGQGPNQPQHF